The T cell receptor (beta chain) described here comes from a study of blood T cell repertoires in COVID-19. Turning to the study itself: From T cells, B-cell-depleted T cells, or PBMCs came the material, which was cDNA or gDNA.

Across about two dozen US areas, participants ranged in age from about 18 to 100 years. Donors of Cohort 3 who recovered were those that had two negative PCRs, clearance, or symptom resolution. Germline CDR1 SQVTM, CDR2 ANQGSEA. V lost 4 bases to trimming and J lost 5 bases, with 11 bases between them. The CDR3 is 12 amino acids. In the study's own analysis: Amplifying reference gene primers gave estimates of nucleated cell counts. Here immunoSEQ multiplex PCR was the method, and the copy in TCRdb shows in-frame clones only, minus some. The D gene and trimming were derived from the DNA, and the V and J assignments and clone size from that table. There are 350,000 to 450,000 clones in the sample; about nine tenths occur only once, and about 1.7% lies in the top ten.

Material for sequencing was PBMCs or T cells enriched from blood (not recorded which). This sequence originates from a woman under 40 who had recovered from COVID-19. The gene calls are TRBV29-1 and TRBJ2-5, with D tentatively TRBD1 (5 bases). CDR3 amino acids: CSVGGTGETQYF. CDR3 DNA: TGCAGCGTTGGGGGCACGGGCGAGACCCAGTACTTC.